Reported below is one T cell receptor beta chain. CDR1 and CDR2 from the germline V gene are SNHLY and FYNNEI. The trim removed 2 bases at V and 0 bases at J, leaving 14 bases unmatched. The CDR3 is 19 residues long. These data belong to a study of shared T cell receptors in the human thymus. Sequenced by immunoSEQ multiplex PCR; TCRdb stores in-frame clones only, minus some. This table holds hundreds of thousands of clones, around 87% found once. The data were also submitted as part of a second study, on human thymus T cells. That publication notes: Having corrective surgery for congenital heart defects, healthy Finnish infants were the ones who donated. Thymus was obtained from resections taken during corrective heart surgery. Gene usage for V and J segments appeared biased in thymic and blood repertoires. In unrelated individuals, thymic repertoires overlapped highly, according to related research.

The TCR was taken from a boy in the first two years of life with a congenital heart defect. The sample consisted of thymocytes. The chain carries TRBV2 and TRBJ1-1; TRBD1 agrees at 8 bases. The CDR3 coding sequence is TGTGCCAGCAGTGAACAGGGGGCGCTTCCCTACATCATGAACACTGAAGCTTTCTTT. Its protein is CASSEQGALPYIMNTEAFF.